The T cell receptor (beta chain) described here comes from a study of STAT5B mutations in CD4+ large granular lymphocyte leukemia. Whole-study context: The CDR3 'QG' motif was associated with a particular HLA allele among healthy donors. Notes on the study in general: About 25% of private leukemic clonotypes occurred rarely in other patients' non-leukemic repertoires.

V was pared by 0 bases and J by 0 bases, with 7 bases between. This CDR3 comprises 15 residues. Germline V CDR1 and CDR2: SGHNT, YYREEE (reference sequence). TCRdb's copy holds only in-frame clones and misses some; the assay was immunoSEQ multiplex PCR. The sample yields around 30,000 clones, just under 75% seen once. Worth noting for this clone: The antigen is undetermined.

The sequence was obtained from a human donor in good health. Sequenced: CD4+ T cells from blood buffy coats. The chain links TRBV5-4 to TRBJ1-3, with D perhaps matching TRBD1 (6 bases). DNA for the CDR3: TGTGCCAGCAGCTTGGGAGGGGGCTCTGGAAACACCATATATTTT. As protein: CASSLGGGSGNTIYF. Supplemented by reference TRBV5-4 and TRBJ1-3, the full variable domain reads ETGVTQSPTHLIKTRGQQVTLRCSSQSGHNTVSWYQQALGQGPQFIFQYYREEENGRGNFPPRFSGLQFPNYSSELNVNALELDDSALYLCASSLGGGSGNTIYFGEGSWLTVV.